This T cell receptor beta chain is from a study of CD8 T cells in ankylosing spondylitis. Broader study findings: With a CD8+ phenotype, disease-linked clones were relatively rare in peripheral blood. Typical of ankylosing spondylitis blood, it appeared, was a TCR beta motif of eight highly homologous variants. Reportedly, significant enrichment of disease-linked clones occurred in matched ankylosing spondylitis synovial fluid. Reactive arthritis synovial fluid and blood were previously reported to contain some motif variants.

There are 15 residues in the CDR3. Germline values: CDR1 MNHNS, CDR2 SASEGT. The junction had 5 bases not matched to a gene; V was cut back by 7 bases and J by 1 base. To note about this clonotype: Its antigen remains unidentified.

As the method for making TCR beta libraries, quantitative 5'-RACE with molecular barcodes was used. TCRdb re-derived calls from the 5' RACE reads in MiXCR, one entry per CDR3 protein. The data show roughly 90,000 distinct CDR3 sequences, about 9% seen once. V is TRBV6-1 and J is TRBJ1-5, with 9 bases aligning to TRBD1. This TCR was sampled from a male donor with ankylosing spondylitis. Material for sequencing was blood, either unsorted or a sorted T cell fraction (not recorded which). The CDR3 DNA sequence: TGTGCCAGCAAATCACAGGGGGCCAGCAATCAGCCCCAGCATTTT. Amino acids: CASKSQGASNQPQHF.